This TCR beta chain was sequenced in a study of naive and memory T cell subsets. For blood and skin samples, reverse transcription used TCR alpha and beta constant primers. From the UMI-ligation and nested PCR reads, TCRdb called clonotypes with MiXCR, one entry per CDR3 protein. The data show 18,000 or so distinct CDR3 sequences, with approximately 9.6% seen just once and about 6.5% held by the top ten. The treatment: skin biopsy from PPD injection site in Mantoux-positive individual. Unsorted total RNA, roughly 1 to 1,100 ng, was DNase treated before reverse transcription. This sample comprised skin, obtained from a tuberculin skin test site. This TCR was sampled from an adult in good health.

CDR3 nucleotides: TGTGCCAGCAGCCAACTTCCCCCGGGGGGGGGACGCACAGATACGCAGTATTTT. It encodes CASSQLPPGGGRTDTQYF. The V gene is TRBV3-1, the J gene TRBJ2-3; TRBD2 agrees at 8 bases. The CDR3 consists of 18 residues. Germline loops: CDR1 LGHDT, CDR2 YNNKEL (reference sequence). The V and J ends lost 2 bases and 1 base, in that order; junction bases with no gene match: 11.